This T cell receptor beta chain is from a study of OX40 agonist ivuxolimab in advanced cancers. Overall study: Recorded diagnoses for dose-escalation patients were hepatocellular carcinoma, melanoma, renal cell or head and neck cancer.

The table came from immunoSEQ multiplex PCR; TCRdb's copy has only in-frame clones and leaves some out. This table has roughly 80,000 clones, about 86% appearing once. V was pared by 6 bases and J by 12 bases, with 15 bases of the junction left unmatched. Per the germline V gene, CDR1 is SQVTM and CDR2 is ANQGSEA. The CDR3 covers 15 residues. Excluded were patients having autoimmune disease history or systemic immunosuppression. Blood draws occurred at baseline, cycle 4 day 1, and cycle 7 day 1. The origin of this receptor is an adult with an advanced solid tumor such as melanoma, head and neck, liver or kidney cancer. This sample comprised CD4+ or CD8+ T cells sorted from blood, obtained in a trial of the OX40 agonist ivuxolimab. The chain uses TRBV29-1 and TRBJ2-1; 12 nucleotides align to TRBD2. The CDR3 loop is CSVAPVRLAGGWQFF. The CDR3, as DNA: TGCAGCGTGGCCCCGGTTAGGCTAGCGGGGGGGTGGCAGTTCTTC.